This T cell receptor beta chain was documented in a study of Ad26.COV2.S vaccination and SARS-CoV-2 variants. For the study at large: Ad26.COV2.S arm of COV1001 included the donor. Study-level results: The study found similar non-spike TCR breadth in vaccine and placebo recipients.

Noted treatment: some 20 received Ad26.COV2.S at low or high dose, single or two shots; 5 received placebo; per-sample allocation not given. Day 63 after the first vaccine or placebo injection was the time point for sampling. Boston hosted the donor, who was an adult aged 18-55 years. As to this clone: Antigen: not known. The same CDR3 can be traced to other DNA sequences in this sample.

Using immunoSEQ multiplex PCR, the repertoire was profiled, and TCRdb retains in-frame clones only, with some absent. The sample holds roughly 700,000 clones; around 90% are singletons and the top ten take roughly 1.5%. The CDR3 is 14 residues long. CDR1 is MNHEY and CDR2 is SVGAGI in the germline V gene. V was clipped by 6 bases and J by 7 bases, with 16 bases between them. The chain combines TRBV6-5 with TRBJ2-1; D possibly corresponds to TRBD1 (8 bases). The source material was peripheral blood, sampled in a trial of Ad26.COV2.S vaccine versus placebo. The receptor's source is a person aged 18-65 years who received the Ad26.COV2.S COVID-19 vaccine or a placebo. The CDR3 is CASSRGQGGNEQFF. The CDR3 DNA follows: TGTGCCAGCAGCCGCGGACAGGGAGGGAATGAGCAGTTCTTC.